This TCR beta chain was sequenced for a study of control samples from healthy donors and cancer patients. Profiled with immunoSEQ multiplex PCR; TCRdb holds only in-frame clones, not every one. The sample contains about 130,000 clones, roughly 90% of which appear only once. Input material: blood. This TCR was recovered from a woman between 50 and 59 years old in good health.

The CDR3 reads CASKRTGLDVNTEAFF. CDR3 in DNA: TGTGCCAGCAAACGCACAGGGCTAGATGTGAACACTGAAGCTTTCTTT. J is TRBJ1-1 and V is TRBV25-1, with D tentatively TRBD1 (6 bases). V gave up 7 bases and J gave up 0 bases, with 18 bases separating them. From germline, CDR1 is MGHDK and CDR2 SYGVNS. CDR3 length equals 16 residues.